A selection of T cell receptor beta chains follows, all from one sample in a study of OX40 agonist ivuxolimab in advanced cancers. Method: immunoSEQ multiplex PCR; TCRdb's copy keeps in-frame clones and lacks some. The data contain around 140,000 clones, about nine tenths of them singletons. Sample: CD4+ or CD8+ T cells sorted from blood, taken in a trial of the OX40 agonist ivuxolimab. These receptor sequences come from an adult with an advanced solid tumor such as melanoma, head and neck, liver or kidney cancer. The CDR3 runs from the conserved cysteine through the conserved F or W. Each record gives: J gene, V gene, clone size, D gene, CDR3 protein, CDR3 DNA. A D gene is named only where the DNA matches it firmly. Clone size is shown for a subset of rows, as once, few, many or a class of expanded clone.

>TRBJ1-2|TRBV7-9|NA|NA
CASSPEGGYTF
TGTGCCAGCAGCCCCGAGGGTGGCTACACCTTC
>TRBJ2-1|TRBV5-3|NA|NA
CARSPFLGRDNEQFF
TGTGCCAGAAGCCCCTTTCTGGGACGAGACAATGAGCAGTTCTTC
>TRBJ2-5|TRBV4-3|NA|TRBD1
CASSQDRSGTGANQRYF
TGCGCCAGCAGCCAAGATCGATCCGGGACAGGGGCCAACCAAAGGTACTTC
>TRBJ2-5|TRBV4-3|NA|NA
CASSQTGGQTQYF
TGCGCCAGCAGCCAAACAGGCGGGCAGACCCAGTACTTC
>TRBJ2-5|TRBV7-9|once|TRBD1
CASSLPGTGRGETQYF
TGTGCCAGCAGCCTCCCCGGGACAGGGCGGGGGGAGACCCAGTACTTC
>TRBJ2-1|TRBV4-3|NA|NA
CASSQGHRESSYNEQFF
TGCGCCAGCAGCCAAGGCCACAGGGAAAGCTCCTACAATGAGCAGTTCTTC
>TRBJ1-6|TRBV2|NA|NA
CASSESGVSRSPLHF
TGTGCCAGCAGTGAATCTGGGGTTTCACGATCACCCCTCCACTTT
>TRBJ2-1|TRBV10-3|NA|TRBD2
CAISEWGLAGEGEQFF
TGTGCCATCAGTGAGTGGGGACTAGCGGGAGAAGGAGAGCAGTTCTTC
>TRBJ1-2|TRBV18|NA|NA
CASSESDYGYTF
TGTGCCAGCTCAGAAAGCGACTATGGCTACACCTTC
>TRBJ2-5|TRBV2|once|TRBD2
CASSRTSSQETQYF
TGTGCCAGCAGCCGGACTAGTTCACAAGAGACCCAGTACTTC
>TRBJ1-1|TRBV7-3|NA|NA
CASSLSGSMNTEAFF
TGTGCCAGCAGCTTAAGCGGTTCGATGAACACTGAAGCTTTCTTT
>TRBJ2-7|TRBV15|NA|NA
CATSRDNEGQYF
TGTGCCACCAGCAGAGATAATGAGGGGCAGTACTTC
>TRBJ2-5|TRBV28|NA|NA
CASRPGPARETQYF
TGTGCCAGCAGGCCGGGACCGGCTCGCGAGACCCAGTACTTC
>TRBJ2-7|TRBV6-5|NA|NA
CASSYSARADYEQYF
TGTGCCAGCAGTTACTCGGCCCGGGCGGACTACGAGCAGTACTTC
>TRBJ1-6|TRBV30|NA|NA
CAWTDKGGSVLNSPLHF
TGTGCCTGGACCGACAAGGGGGGATCTGTGTTGAATTCACCCCTCCACTTT
>TRBJ1-3|TRBV7-3|NA|NA
CASSFQAGNTIYF
TGTGCCAGCAGCTTTCAAGCTGGAAACACCATATATTTT
>TRBJ2-6|TRBV19|NA|NA
CASSIGSSGANVLTF
TGTGCCAGTAGTATCGGGTCCTCTGGGGCCAACGTCCTGACTTTC
>TRBJ1-2|TRBV9|NA|TRBD1
CASSVDVTGGTSGYTF
TGTGCCAGCAGCGTAGATGTCACAGGGGGCACTAGTGGCTACACCTTC
>TRBJ2-7|TRBV5-1|NA|TRBD1
CASSLGPGTGGSYEQYF
TGCGCCAGCAGCTTGGGCCCCGGGACAGGGGGCTCCTACGAGCAGTACTTC
>TRBJ1-1|TRBV5-8|NA|NA
CASSQLGAGDTEAFF
TGTGCCAGCAGCCAATTAGGGGCCGGGGACACTGAAGCTTTCTTT
>TRBJ2-7|TRBV5-1|NA|NA
CASSAQADYEQYF
TGCGCCAGCAGCGCTCAAGCTGACTACGAGCAGTACTTC
>TRBJ1-2|TRBV11-1|NA|NA
CASSPATAANYGYTF
TGTGCCAGCAGCCCCGCGACAGCGGCTAACTATGGCTACACCTTC
>TRBJ1-5|TRBV9|NA|TRBD1
CASSDGQGDQPQHF
TGTGCCAGCAGCGACGGACAGGGAGATCAGCCCCAGCATTTT
>TRBJ1-4|TRBV7-9|NA|NA
CASSLGQNNEKLFF
TGTGCCAGCAGCTTAGGGCAGAATAATGAAAAACTGTTTTTT
>TRBJ2-7|TRBV27|NA|TRBD1
CASSLLGQGPYEQYF
TGTGCCAGCAGTCTCCTGGGACAGGGACCCTACGAGCAGTACTTC
>TRBJ2-3|TRBV28|NA|NA
CASSKGPPDTQYF
TGTGCCAGCAGTAAGGGGCCCCCAGATACGCAGTATTTT
>TRBJ1-4|TRBV6-5|NA|TRBD1
CASANQGAAYEKLFF
TGTGCCAGCGCCAACCAGGGGGCAGCCTATGAAAAACTGTTTTTT
>TRBJ2-1|TRBV27|NA|TRBD2
CASSLSQTSGRQFF
TGTGCCAGCAGTTTATCCCAAACTAGCGGGAGGCAGTTCTTC
>TRBJ1-2|TRBV5-1|NA|NA
CASSLDVGDGYTF
TGCGCCAGCAGCTTGGACGTAGGGGATGGCTACACCTTC
>TRBJ1-5|TRBV18|few|NA
CASSTVSNSNQPQHF
TGTGCCAGCTCGACCGTTTCAAATAGCAATCAGCCCCAGCATTTT
>TRBJ2-3|TRBV9|NA|NA
CASSGTSGDTQYF
TGTGCCAGCAGCGGCACGAGCGGGGATACGCAGTATTTT
>TRBJ2-7|TRBV18|NA|TRBD1
CASSPGQGLYEQYF
TGTGCCAGCTCACCCGGACAGGGTCTGTACGAGCAGTACTTC
>TRBJ2-3|TRBV5-1|NA|NA
CASRSQGESTDTQYF
TGCGCCAGCAGGTCTCAGGGTGAGAGCACAGATACGCAGTATTTT
>TRBJ1-3|TRBV4-1|NA|TRBD1
CASSQEKDRVSSGNTIYF
TGCGCCAGCAGCCAAGAGAAGGACAGGGTTAGCTCTGGAAACACCATATATTTT
>TRBJ2-2|TRBV12-2|NA|NA
CASRLYGFNGELFF
TGTGCAAGTCGCTTATATGGGTTCAACGGGGAGCTGTTTTTT
>TRBJ2-7|TRBV4-3|once|TRBD2
CASSQDSPASGSSYEQYF
TGCGCCAGCAGCCAAGATAGCCCTGCTAGCGGGAGCTCCTACGAGCAGTACTTC
>TRBJ2-5|TRBV7-9|NA|NA
CASSFAVQETQYF
TGTGCCAGCAGCTTCGCAGTTCAAGAGACCCAGTACTTC
>TRBJ1-5|TRBV28|NA|NA
CASRPTSDGYQPQHF
TGTGCCAGCAGGCCAACCTCGGACGGATATCAGCCCCAGCATTTT
>TRBJ1-2|TRBV7-6|NA|NA
CASSFRSGYGYTF
TGTGCCAGCAGCTTTCGGAGCGGCTATGGCTACACCTTC
>TRBJ1-1|TRBV9|few|NA
CASSVIWNTEAFF
TGTGCCAGCAGCGTAATCTGGAACACTGAAGCTTTCTTT
>TRBJ2-7|TRBV10-2|once|NA
CASSEDSSYEQYF
TGCGCCAGCAGTGAAGACAGCTCCTACGAGCAGTACTTC
>TRBJ1-1|TRBV18|NA|NA
CASSPQQDTDTEAFF
TGTGCCAGCTCACCCCAACAGGACACTGACACTGAAGCTTTCTTT
>TRBJ1-3|TRBV4-3|NA|NA
CASSQDLKSLFGNTIYF
TGCGCCAGCAGCCAAGATCTTAAGAGCCTCTTCGGAAACACCATATATTTT